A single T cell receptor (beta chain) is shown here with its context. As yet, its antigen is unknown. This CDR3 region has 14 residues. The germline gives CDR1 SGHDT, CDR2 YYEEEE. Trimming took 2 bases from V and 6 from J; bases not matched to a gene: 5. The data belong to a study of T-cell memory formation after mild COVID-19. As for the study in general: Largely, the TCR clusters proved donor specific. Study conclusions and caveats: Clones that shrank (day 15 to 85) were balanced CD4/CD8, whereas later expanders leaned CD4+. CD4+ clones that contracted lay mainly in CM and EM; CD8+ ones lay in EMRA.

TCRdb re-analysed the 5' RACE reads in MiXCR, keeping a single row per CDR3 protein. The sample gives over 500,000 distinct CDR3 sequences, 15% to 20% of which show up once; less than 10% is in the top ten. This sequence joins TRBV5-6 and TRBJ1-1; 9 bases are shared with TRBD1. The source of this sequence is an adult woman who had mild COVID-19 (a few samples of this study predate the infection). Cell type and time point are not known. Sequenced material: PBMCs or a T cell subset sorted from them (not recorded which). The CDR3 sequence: CASSFGTGIAEAFF. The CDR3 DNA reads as TGTGCCAGCAGCTTTGGGACAGGGATCGCTGAAGCTTTCTTT.